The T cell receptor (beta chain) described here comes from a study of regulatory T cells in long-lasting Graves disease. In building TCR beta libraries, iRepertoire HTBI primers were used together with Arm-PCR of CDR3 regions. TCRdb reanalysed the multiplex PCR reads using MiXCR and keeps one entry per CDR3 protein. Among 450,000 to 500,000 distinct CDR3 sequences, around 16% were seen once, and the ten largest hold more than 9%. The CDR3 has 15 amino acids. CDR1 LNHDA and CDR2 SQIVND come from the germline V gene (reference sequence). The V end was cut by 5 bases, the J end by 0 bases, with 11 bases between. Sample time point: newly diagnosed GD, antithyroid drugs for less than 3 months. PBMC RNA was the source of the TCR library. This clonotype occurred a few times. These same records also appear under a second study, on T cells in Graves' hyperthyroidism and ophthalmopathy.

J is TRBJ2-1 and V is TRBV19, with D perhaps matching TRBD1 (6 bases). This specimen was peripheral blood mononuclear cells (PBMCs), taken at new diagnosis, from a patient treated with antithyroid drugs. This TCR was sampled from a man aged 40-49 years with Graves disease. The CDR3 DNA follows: TGTGCCAGTAGTGCTGACAGGAGCTCCTACAATGAGCAGTTCTTC. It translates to CASSADRSSYNEQFF.